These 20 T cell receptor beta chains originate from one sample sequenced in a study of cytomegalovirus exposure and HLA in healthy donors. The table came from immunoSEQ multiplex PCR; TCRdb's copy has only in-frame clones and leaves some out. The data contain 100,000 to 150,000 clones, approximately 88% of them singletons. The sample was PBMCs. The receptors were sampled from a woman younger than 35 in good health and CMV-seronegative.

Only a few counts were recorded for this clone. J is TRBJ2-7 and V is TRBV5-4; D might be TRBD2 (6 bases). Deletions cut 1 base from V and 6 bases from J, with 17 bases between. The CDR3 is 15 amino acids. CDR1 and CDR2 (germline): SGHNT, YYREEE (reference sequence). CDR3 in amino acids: CASSLRTGGIREQYF. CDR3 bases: TGTGCCAGCAGCTTGCGGACTGGGGGGATTCGCGAGCAGTACTTC.

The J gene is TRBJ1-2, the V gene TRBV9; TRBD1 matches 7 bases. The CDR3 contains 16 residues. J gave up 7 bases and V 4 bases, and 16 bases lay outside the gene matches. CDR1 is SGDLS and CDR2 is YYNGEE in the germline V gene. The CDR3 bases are TGTGCCAGCAGCATAAACCCGGGACAGCGGTTTCTTGGCTACACCTTC. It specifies CASSINPGQRFLGYTF.

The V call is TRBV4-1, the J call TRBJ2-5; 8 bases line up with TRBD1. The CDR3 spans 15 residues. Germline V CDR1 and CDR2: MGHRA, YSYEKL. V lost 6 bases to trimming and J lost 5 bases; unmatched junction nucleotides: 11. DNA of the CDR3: TGCGCCAGCAGTCCTACCCAGGGGGCGGGGGAGACCCAGTACTTC. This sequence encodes CASSPTQGAGETQYF.

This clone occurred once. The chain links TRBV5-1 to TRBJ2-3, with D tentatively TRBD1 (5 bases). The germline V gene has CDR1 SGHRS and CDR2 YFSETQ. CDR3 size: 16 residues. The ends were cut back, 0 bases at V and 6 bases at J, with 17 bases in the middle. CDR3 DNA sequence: TGCGCCAGCAGCTTGGAGGGGATGAAGGGTGGTGATACGCAGTATTTT. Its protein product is CASSLEGMKGGDTQYF.

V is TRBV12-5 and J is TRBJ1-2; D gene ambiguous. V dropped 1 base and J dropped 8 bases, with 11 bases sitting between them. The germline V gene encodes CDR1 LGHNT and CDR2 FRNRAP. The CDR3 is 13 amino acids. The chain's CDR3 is CASGLAKTRGYTF. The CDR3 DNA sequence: TGTGCTAGTGGTTTGGCCAAGACGCGGGGCTACACCTTC.

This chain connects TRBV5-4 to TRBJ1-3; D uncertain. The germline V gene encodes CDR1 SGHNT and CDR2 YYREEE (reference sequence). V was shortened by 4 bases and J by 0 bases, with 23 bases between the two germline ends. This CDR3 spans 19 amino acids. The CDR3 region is CASSPGLIRSGTSGNTIYF. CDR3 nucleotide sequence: TGTGCCAGCAGCCCGGGTCTTATTCGTTCCGGAACCTCTGGAAACACCATATATTTT.

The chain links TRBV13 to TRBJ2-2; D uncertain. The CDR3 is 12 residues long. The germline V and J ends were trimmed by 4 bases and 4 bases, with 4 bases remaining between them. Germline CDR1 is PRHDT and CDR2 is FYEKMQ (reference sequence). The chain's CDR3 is CASSSFTGELFF. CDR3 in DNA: TGTGCCAGCAGCTCGTTCACCGGGGAGCTGTTTTTT.

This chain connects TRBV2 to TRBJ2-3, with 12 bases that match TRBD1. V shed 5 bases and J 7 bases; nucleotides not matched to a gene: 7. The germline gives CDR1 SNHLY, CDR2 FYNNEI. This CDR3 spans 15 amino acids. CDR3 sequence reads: CASSTGQGASNTQYF. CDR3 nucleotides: TGTGCCAGCAGTACGGGACAGGGGGCGTCAAATACGCAGTATTTT.

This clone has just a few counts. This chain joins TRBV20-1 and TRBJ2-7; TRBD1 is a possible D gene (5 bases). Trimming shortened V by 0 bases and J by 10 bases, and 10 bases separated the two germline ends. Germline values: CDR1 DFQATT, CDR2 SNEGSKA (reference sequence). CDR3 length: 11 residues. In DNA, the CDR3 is TGCAGTGCTAGAGATGGGGCGTATCAGTACTTC. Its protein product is CSARDGAYQYF.

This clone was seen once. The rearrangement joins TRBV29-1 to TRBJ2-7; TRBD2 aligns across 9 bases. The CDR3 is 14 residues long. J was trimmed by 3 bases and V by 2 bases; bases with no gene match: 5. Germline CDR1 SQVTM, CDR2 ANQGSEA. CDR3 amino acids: CSVELAGGIYEQYF. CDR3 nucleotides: TGCAGCGTTGAACTGGCGGGAGGGATCTACGAGCAGTACTTC.

The CDR3 loop is CASSLSGGPGRQRTQYF. In DNA form, the CDR3 reads TGTGCCAGCAGTTTATCCGGGGGACCCGGCCGCCAAAGAACCCAGTACTTC. V and J are TRBV27 and TRBJ2-5; TRBD2 might be the D (6 bases). This CDR3 has 17 amino acids. Germline assignment: CDR1 MNHEY and CDR2 SMNVEV (reference sequence). The ends were cut back, 0 bases at V and 8 bases at J, with 22 bases in the middle.

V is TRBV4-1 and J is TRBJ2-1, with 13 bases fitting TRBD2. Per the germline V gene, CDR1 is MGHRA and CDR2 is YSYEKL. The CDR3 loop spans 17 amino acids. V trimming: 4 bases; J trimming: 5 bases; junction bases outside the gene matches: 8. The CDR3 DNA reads TGCGCCAGCAGCCTTCGGACTAGCGGGAGTTTGGACAATGAGCAGTTCTTC. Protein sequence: CASSLRTSGSLDNEQFF.

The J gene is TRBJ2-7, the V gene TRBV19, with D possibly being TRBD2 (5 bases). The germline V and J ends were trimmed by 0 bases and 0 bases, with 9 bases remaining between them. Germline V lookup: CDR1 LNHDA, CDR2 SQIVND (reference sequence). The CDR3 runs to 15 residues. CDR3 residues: CASSIESGSSYEQYF. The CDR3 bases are TGTGCCAGTAGTATAGAAAGCGGAAGCTCCTACGAGCAGTACTTC.

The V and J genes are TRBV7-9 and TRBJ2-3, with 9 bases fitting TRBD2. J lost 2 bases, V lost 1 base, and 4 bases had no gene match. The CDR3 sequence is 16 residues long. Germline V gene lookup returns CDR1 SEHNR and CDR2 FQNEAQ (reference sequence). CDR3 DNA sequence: TGTGCCAGCAGCTTAGAACTAGCGGGCCTCACAGATACGCAGTATTTT. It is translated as CASSLELAGLTDTQYF.

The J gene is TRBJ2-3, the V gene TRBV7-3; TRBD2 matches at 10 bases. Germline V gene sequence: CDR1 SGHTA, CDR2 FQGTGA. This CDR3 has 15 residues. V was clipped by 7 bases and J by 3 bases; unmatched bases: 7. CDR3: CASILSSGRTDTQYF. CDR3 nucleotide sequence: TGTGCCAGCATCCTTTCTAGCGGGAGAACAGATACGCAGTATTTT.

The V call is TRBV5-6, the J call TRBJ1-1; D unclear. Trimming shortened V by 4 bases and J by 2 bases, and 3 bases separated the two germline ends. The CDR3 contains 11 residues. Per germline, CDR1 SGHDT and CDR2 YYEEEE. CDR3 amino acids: CASSVNTEAFF. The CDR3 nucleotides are TGTGCCAGCAGCGTAAACACTGAAGCTTTCTTT.

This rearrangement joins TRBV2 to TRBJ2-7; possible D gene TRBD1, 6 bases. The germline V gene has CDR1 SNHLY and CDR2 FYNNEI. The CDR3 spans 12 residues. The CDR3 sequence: CGGRGTSYEQYF. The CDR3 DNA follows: TGTGGTGGCAGGGGAACCTCCTACGAGCAGTACTTC.

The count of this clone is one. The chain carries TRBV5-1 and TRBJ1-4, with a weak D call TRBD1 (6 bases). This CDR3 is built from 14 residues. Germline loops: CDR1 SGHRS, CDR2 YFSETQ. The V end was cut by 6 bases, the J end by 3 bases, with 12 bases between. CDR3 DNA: TGCGCCAGCAATGCGGGGGCTCCTAATGAAAAACTGTTTTTT. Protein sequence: CASNAGAPNEKLFF.

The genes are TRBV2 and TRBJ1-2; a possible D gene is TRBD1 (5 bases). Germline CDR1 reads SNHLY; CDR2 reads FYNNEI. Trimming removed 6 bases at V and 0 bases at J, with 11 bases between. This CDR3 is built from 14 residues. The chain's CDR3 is CASREDTANYGYTF. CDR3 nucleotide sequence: TGTGCCAGCAGAGAGGACACCGCTAACTATGGCTACACCTTC.

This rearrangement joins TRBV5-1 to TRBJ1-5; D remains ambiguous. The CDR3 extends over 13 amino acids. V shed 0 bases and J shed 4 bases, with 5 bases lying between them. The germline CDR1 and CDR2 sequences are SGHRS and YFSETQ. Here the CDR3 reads CASSLAQNQPQHF. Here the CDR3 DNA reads TGCGCCAGCAGCTTGGCACAGAATCAGCCCCAGCATTTT. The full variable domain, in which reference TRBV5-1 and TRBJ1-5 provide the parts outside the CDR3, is KAGVTQTPRYLIKTRGQQVTLSCSPISGHRSVSWYQQTPGQGLQFLFEYFSETQRNKGNFPGRFSGRQFSNSRSEMNVSTLELGDSALYLCASSLAQNQPQHFGDGTRLSIL.